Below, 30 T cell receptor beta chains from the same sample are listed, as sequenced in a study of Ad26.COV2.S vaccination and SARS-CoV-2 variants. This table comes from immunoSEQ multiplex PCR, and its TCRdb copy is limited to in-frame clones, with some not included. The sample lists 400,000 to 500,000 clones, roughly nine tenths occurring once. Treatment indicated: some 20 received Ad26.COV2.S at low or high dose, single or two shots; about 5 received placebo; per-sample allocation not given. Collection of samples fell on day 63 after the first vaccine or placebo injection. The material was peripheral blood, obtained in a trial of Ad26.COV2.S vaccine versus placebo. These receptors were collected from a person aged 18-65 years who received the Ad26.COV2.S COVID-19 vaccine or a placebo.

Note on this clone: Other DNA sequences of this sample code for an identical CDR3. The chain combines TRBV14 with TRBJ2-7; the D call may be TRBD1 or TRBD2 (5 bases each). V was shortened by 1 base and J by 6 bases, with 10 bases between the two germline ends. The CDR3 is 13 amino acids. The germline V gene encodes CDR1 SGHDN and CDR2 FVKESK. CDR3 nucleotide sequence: TGTGCCAGCAGCCAAGCCCGGGGCGGCGAGCAGTACGTC. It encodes CASSQARGGEQYV.

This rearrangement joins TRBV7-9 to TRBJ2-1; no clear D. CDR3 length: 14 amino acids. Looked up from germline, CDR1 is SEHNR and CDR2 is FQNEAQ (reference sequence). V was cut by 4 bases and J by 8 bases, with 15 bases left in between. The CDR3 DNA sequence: TGTGCCAGCAGCTATTCTACAAGTCGGGATGAGCAGTTCTTC. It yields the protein CASSYSTSRDEQFF.

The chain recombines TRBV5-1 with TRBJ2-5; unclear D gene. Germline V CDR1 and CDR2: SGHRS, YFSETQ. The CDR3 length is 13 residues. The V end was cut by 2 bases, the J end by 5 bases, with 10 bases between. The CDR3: CASSFVGDETQYF. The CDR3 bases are TGCGCCAGCAGCTTTGTTGGAGATGAGACCCAGTACTTC.

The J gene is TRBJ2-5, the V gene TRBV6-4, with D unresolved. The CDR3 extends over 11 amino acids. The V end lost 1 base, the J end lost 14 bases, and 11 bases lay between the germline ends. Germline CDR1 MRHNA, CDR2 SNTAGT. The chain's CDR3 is CASSDFGRSYF. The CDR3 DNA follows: TGTGCCAGCAGTGACTTCGGACGGTCCTACTTC.

CDR3 amino acids: CASSQLAGVGAGAQYF. The CDR3, as DNA: TGCGCCAGCAGCCAGCTAGCGGGAGTGGGGGCCGGGGCCCAGTACTTC. The chain uses TRBV4-3 and TRBJ2-5, with TRBD2 matching 10 bases. Germline assignment: CDR1 LGHNA and CDR2 YSLEER. V gave up 3 bases and J gave up 9 bases; unmatched junction bases: 13. The CDR3 extends over 16 amino acids.

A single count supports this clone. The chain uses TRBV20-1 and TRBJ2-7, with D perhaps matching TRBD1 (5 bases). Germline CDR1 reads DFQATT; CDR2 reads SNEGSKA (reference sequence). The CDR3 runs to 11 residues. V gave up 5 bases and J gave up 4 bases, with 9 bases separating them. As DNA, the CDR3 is TGCAGTGCTTTCAGGGTATACGAGCAGTACTTC. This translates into CSAFRVYEQYF.

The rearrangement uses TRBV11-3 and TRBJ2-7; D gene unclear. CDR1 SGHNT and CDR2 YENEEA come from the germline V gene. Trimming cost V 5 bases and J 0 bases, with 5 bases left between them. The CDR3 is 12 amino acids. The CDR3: CASSGSSYEQYV. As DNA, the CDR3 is TGTGCCAGCAGCGGCTCCTCCTACGAGCAGTACGTC.

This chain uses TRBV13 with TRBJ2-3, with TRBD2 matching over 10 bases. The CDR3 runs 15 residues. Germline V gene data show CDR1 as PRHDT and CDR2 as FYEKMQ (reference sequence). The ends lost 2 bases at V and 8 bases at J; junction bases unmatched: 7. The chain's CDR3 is CASSLTLAGDITQYF. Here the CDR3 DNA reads TGTGCCAGCAGCTTAACGCTAGCGGGGGACATTACGCAGTATTTT.

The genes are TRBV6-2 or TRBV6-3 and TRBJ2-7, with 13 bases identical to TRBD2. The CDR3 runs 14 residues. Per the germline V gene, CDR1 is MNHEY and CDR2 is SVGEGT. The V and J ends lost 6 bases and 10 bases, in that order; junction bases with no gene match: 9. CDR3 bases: TGTGCCAGCAGCTCGGGACTAGCGGGGAAAACCCAGTACTTC. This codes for CASSSGLAGKTQYF.

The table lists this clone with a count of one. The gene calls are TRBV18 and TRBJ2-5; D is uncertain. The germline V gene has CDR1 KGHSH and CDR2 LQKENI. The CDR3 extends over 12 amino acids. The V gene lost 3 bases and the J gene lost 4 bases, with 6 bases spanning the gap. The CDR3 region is CASSPVGETQYF. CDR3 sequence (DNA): TGTGCCAGCTCACCGGTCGGAGAGACCCAGTACTTC.

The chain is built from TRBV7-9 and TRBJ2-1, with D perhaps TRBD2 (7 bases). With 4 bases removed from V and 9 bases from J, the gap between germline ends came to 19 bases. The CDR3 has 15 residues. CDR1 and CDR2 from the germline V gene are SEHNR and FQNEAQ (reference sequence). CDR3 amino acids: CASSYRGREFGEQFF. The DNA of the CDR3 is TGTGCCAGCAGCTACCGGGGGCGGGAGTTCGGTGAGCAGTTCTTC.

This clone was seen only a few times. The CDR3 DNA reads TGTGCCAGCTCCTTCCAGGGAGGTGATTCACCCCTCCACTTT. Protein sequence: CASSFQGGDSPLHF. The gene calls are TRBV7-8 and TRBJ1-6; the D gene is possibly TRBD1 (5 bases). CDR3 length equals 14 residues. Germline CDR1 SGHVS, CDR2 FQNEAQ. V shed 8 bases and J shed 8 bases, with 16 bases lying between them.

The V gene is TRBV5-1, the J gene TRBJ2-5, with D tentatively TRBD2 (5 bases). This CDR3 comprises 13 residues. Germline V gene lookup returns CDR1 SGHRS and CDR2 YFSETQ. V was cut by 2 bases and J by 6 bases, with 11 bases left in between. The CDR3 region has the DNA TGCGCCAGCAGCTTAGGAGGAGACAAGACCCAGTACTTC. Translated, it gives CASSLGGDKTQYF.

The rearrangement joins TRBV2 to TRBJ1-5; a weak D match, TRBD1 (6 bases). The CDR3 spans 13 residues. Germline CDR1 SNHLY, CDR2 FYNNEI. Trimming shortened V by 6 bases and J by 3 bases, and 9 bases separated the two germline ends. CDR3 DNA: TGTGCCAGCAGCGACAGGACCAATCAGCCCCAGCATTTT. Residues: CASSDRTNQPQHF. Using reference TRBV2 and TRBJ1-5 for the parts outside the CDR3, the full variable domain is EPEVTQTPSHQVTQMGQEVILRCVPISNHLYFYWYRQILGQKVEFLVSFYNNEISEKSEIFDDQFSVERPDGSNFTLKIRSTKLEDSAMYFCASSDRTNQPQHFGDGTRLSIL.

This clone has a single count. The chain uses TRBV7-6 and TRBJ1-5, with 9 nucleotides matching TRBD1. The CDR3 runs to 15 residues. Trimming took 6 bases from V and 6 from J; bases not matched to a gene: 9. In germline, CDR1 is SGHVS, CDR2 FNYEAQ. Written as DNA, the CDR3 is TGTGCCAGCAGTTCAGGGACAGGGTTTTCTCAGCCCCAGCATTTT. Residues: CASSSGTGFSQPQHF.

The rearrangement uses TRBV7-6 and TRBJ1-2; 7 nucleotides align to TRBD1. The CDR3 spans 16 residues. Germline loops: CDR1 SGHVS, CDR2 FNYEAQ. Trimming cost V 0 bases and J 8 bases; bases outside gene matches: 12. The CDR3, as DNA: TGTGCCAGCAGCTTAGCTACCAGGGGGACACCTAAGGGCTACACCTTC. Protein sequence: CASSLATRGTPKGYTF.

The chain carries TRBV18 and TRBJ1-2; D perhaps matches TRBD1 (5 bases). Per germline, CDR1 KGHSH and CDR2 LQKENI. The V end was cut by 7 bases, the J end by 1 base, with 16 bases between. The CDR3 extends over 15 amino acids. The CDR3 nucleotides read TGTGCCAGCTGGAAAGACAGCACAATTAACTATGGCTACACCTTC. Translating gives CASWKDSTINYGYTF.

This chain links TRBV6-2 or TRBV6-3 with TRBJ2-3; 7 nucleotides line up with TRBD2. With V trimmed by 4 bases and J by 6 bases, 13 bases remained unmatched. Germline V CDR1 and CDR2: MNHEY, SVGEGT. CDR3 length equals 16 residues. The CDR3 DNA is TGTGCCAGCAGTTTTTCGACGCGGGACTACCGTGATACGCAGTATTTT. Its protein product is CASSFSTRDYRDTQYF.

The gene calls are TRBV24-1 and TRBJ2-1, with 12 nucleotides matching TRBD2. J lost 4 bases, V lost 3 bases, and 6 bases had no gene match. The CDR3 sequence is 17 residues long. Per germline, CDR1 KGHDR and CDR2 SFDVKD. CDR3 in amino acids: CATSDPGLAGTYNEQFF. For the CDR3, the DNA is TGTGCCACCAGTGATCCCGGACTAGCGGGAACGTACAATGAGCAGTTCTTC.

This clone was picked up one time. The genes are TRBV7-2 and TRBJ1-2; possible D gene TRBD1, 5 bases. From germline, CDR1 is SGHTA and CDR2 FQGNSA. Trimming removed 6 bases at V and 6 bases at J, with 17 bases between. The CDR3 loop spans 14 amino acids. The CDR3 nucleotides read TGTGCCAGCAGTCCAATAAATGGGGGAGATGGCTACACCTTC. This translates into CASSPINGGDGYTF.

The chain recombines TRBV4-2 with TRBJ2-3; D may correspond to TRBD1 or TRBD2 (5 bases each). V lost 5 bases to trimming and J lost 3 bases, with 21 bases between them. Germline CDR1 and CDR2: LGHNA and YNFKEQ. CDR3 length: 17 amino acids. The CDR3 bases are TGTGCCAGCAGCATAACGAGGTCCGGGACCGTAACAGATACGCAGTATTTT. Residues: CASSITRSGTVTDTQYF.

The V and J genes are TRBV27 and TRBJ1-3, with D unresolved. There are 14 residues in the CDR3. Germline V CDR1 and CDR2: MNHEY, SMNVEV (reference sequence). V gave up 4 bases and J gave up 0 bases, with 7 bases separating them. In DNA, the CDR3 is TGTGCCAGCAGTTCCCGGGCCTCTGGAAACACCATATATTTT. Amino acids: CASSSRASGNTIYF.

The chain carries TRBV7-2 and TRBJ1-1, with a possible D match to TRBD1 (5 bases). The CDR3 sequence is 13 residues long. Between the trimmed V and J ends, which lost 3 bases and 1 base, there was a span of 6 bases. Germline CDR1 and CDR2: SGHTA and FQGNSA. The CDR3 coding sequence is TGTGCCAGCAGCTTGACAGAGAACACTGAAGCTTTCTTT. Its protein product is CASSLTENTEAFF.

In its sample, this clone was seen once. The CDR3 loop is CASSPLGVKTGELFF. The CDR3 nucleotides read TGTGCCAGTAGTCCTCTGGGGGTAAAGACCGGGGAGCTGTTTTTT. This chain uses TRBV19 with TRBJ2-2; D is possibly TRBD1 or TRBD2 (5 bases each). CDR1 is LNHDA, CDR2 SQIVND, per germline (reference sequence). V was trimmed by 5 bases and J by 5 bases, leaving 15 bases between them. The CDR3 consists of 15 residues. The whole variable domain, remainder taken from reference TRBV19 and TRBJ2-2, is DGGITQSPKYLFRKEGQNVTLSCEQNLNHDAMYWYRQDPGQGLRLIYYSQIVNDFQKGDIAEGYSVSREKKESFPLTVTSAQKNPTAFYLCASSPLGVKTGELFFGEGSRLTVL.

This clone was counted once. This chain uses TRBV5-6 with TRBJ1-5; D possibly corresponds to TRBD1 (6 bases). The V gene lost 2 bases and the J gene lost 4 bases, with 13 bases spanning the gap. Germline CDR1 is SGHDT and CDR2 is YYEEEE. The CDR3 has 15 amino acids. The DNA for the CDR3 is TGTGCCAGCAGCTTAGGTGGACAGTCGAATCAGCCCCAGCATTTT. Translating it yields CASSLGGQSNQPQHF.

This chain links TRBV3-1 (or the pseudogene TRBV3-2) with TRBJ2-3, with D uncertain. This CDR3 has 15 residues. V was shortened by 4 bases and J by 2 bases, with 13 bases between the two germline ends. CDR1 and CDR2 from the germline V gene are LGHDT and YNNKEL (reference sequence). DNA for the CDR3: TGTGCCAGCAGCCGGTCGATGGAGACCACAGATACGCAGTATTTT. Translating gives CASSRSMETTDTQYF.

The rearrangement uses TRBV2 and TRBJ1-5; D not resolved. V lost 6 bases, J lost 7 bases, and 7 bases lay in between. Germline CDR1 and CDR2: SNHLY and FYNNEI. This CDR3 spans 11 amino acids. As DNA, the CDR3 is TGTGCCAGCAGCTCCGGCCAGCCCCAGCATTTT. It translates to CASSSGQPQHF.

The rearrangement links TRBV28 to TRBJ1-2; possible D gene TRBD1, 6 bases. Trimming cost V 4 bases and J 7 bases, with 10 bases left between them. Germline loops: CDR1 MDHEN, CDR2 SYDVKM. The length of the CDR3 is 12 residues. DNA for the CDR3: TGTGCCAGCAGTTCCACAGGGTTTGGCTACACCTTC. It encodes CASSSTGFGYTF.

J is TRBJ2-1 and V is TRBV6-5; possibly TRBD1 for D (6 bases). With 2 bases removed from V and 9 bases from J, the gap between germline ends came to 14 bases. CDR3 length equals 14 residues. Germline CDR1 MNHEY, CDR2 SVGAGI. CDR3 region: CASSYGHAGVEQFF. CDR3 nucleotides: TGTGCCAGCAGTTACGGACACGCAGGGGTTGAGCAGTTCTTC.

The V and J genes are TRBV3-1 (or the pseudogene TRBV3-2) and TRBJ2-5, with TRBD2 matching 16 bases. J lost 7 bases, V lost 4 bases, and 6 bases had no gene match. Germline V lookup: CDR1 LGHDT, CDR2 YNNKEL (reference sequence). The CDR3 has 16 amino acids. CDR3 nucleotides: TGTGCCAGCAGCCCGGGACTAGCGGGAGGGCCGGGGACCCAGTACTTC. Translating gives CASSPGLAGGPGTQYF.